This T cell receptor (beta chain) appears in the sequencing data of a study of T cell repertoires in cytomegalovirus infection. Study-wide context: From public TCR beta signatures came an indication of both CMV infection and matching HLA type.

This clonotype occurred many times. Its antigen is still unknown. TCRdb redid the calling of the reads with MiXCR, one entry per CDR3 protein. This sample has hundreds of thousands of distinct CDR3 sequences, with approximately 18% found just once. Study-level findings and limits: Dominating the ex vivo response were TCR beta clonotypes that were CMV-specific and HLA-C-restricted. Identification of carriers of CMV plus the relevant HLA was achieved through cumulative public TCR beta family frequency.

The V gene lost 6 bases and the J gene lost 7 bases, with 13 bases spanning the gap. The CDR3 spans 13 residues. Germline loops: CDR1 SGHTA, CDR2 FQGNSA. The receptor's source is a human donor in good health (CMV status not recorded). Some clones in this sample may be carry-over from other donors' samples. The specimen was PBMCs. This rearrangement joins TRBV7-2 to TRBJ2-1; tentatively, D is TRBD1 or TRBD2 (5 bases each). The CDR3 DNA reads as TGTGCCAGCAGGGGTGGGGGTGGAAATGAGCAGTTCTTC. Amino acids: CASRGGGGNEQFF.